Shown below are 4 T cell receptor beta chains from a single sample sequenced in a study of T cell responses to AZD1222 COVID-19 vaccine. The data were produced by immunoSEQ multiplex PCR, yet TCRdb's version contains in-frame clones alone and is incomplete. The table includes approximately 220,000 clones, roughly 91% detected once. Sequencing was performed on peripheral blood, taken on day 0 of MenACWY control vaccination. These receptors all come from an adult in good health.

The J gene is TRBJ1-5, the V gene TRBV19, with D perhaps TRBD1 (5 bases). The CDR3 has 16 amino acids. CDR1 is LNHDA, CDR2 SQIVND, per germline (reference sequence). Trimming cost V 1 base and J 0 bases, with 10 bases left between them. CDR3 amino acids: CASSIGTSHSNQPQHF. As DNA, the CDR3 is TGTGCCAGTAGTATAGGGACATCCCATAGCAATCAGCCCCAGCATTTT.

V usage is TRBV12-3 or TRBV12-4 and J usage is TRBJ1-5; D uncertain. V was trimmed by 6 bases and J by 3 bases, leaving 9 bases between them. The CDR3 contains 13 residues. The CDR3: CASRGLNNQPQHF. CDR3 DNA: TGTGCCAGCAGAGGATTGAACAATCAGCCCCAGCATTTT.

This clone showed up just once. The chain recombines TRBV19 with TRBJ1-1, with D unresolved. The CDR3 totals 15 residues. With 5 bases removed from V and 1 base from J, the gap between germline ends came to 14 bases. The germline gives CDR1 LNHDA, CDR2 SQIVND (reference sequence). Written as DNA, the CDR3 is TGTGCCAGTAGTCCTTCGTCCGTCTCGAACACTGAAGCTTTCTTT. Translated: CASSPSSVSNTEAFF.

The chain recombines TRBV4-3 with TRBJ2-7, with D maybe TRBD2 (5 bases). Germline values: CDR1 LGHNA, CDR2 YSLEER. V was shortened by 1 base and J by 7 bases, with 11 bases between the two germline ends. The CDR3 spans 13 residues. The CDR3 sequence: CASSQGPGKEQYF. The CDR3 DNA follows: TGCGCCAGCAGCCAAGGGCCGGGGAAGGAGCAGTACTTC.